The 13 T cell receptor beta chains listed next were all sequenced from one sample in a study of cytomegalovirus exposure and HLA in healthy donors. Both 60 Vbeta primers and 13 Jbeta primers went into the PCR. Profiling relied on immunoSEQ multiplex PCR, and the TCRdb table lists in-frame clones only, not all of them. This table holds about 190,000 clones, around 84% found once. Sequencing was carried out using PBMCs. These TCRs come from a man between 40 and 49 years old in good health and CMV-seropositive.

The chain combines TRBV7-3 with TRBJ2-5, with unresolved D. The CDR3 runs 13 residues. Germline V gene lookup returns CDR1 SGHTA and CDR2 FQGTGA. Trimming shortened V by 2 bases and J by 0 bases, and 4 bases separated the two germline ends. In DNA, the CDR3 is TGTGCCAGCAGCTTAGGCCACCAAGAGACCCAGTACTTC. It yields the protein CASSLGHQETQYF.

The chain carries TRBV7-9 and TRBJ2-1, with 7 bases aligning to TRBD2. Germline CDR1 and CDR2: SEHNR and FQNEAQ (reference sequence). The CDR3 loop spans 15 amino acids. The V gene end was trimmed by 1 base and the J gene end by 3 bases; junction bases not matched to a gene: 3. CDR3 bases: TGTGCCAGCAGCTTAGGGGGAGGGCTCTACAATGAGCAGTTCTTC. It codes for CASSLGGGLYNEQFF.

V usage is TRBV9 and J usage is TRBJ1-6; 9 positions match TRBD1. V was clipped by 3 bases and J by 7 bases; unmatched bases: 20. The germline V gene encodes CDR1 SGDLS and CDR2 YYNGEE. The CDR3 covers 20 residues. The CDR3 loop reads CASSARDTGTGLPPNSPLHF. CDR3 DNA sequence: TGTGCCAGCAGCGCCAGAGACACCGGGACAGGGCTCCCTCCCAATTCACCCCTCCACTTT.

This clone was observed once. This chain connects TRBV15 to TRBJ2-3; 10 nucleotides agree with TRBD1. Germline-derived CDR1 and CDR2 are LNHNV and YYDKDF (reference sequence). The CDR3 has 15 residues. V trimming: 6 bases; J trimming: 6 bases; junction bases outside the gene matches: 9. The chain's CDR3 is CATSGGQGFADTQYF. CDR3 coding DNA: TGTGCCACCAGTGGGGGACAGGGGTTCGCGGATACGCAGTATTTT.

The chain is built from TRBV6-6 and TRBJ1-1; no definite D call. CDR1 and CDR2 (germline): MNHNY, SVGAGI (reference sequence). This CDR3 region has 15 residues. The germline V and J ends were trimmed by 0 bases and 3 bases, with 11 bases remaining between them. CDR3 in amino acids: CASSYSIWGDTEAFF. The CDR3 region has the DNA TGTGCCAGCAGTTACTCGATATGGGGAGACACTGAAGCTTTCTTT.

The chain employs TRBV5-1 and TRBJ1-3; 9 bases are shared with TRBD1. In germline, CDR1 is SGHRS, CDR2 YFSETQ. V was clipped by 7 bases and J by 3 bases; unmatched bases: 5. The CDR3 length is 14 residues. CDR3 loop: CASPPDRGGNTIYF. CDR3 DNA: TGCGCCAGCCCCCCGGACAGGGGTGGAAACACCATATATTTT. The full variable domain, in which reference TRBV5-1 and TRBJ1-3 provide the parts outside the CDR3, is KAGVTQTPRYLIKTRGQQVTLSCSPISGHRSVSWYQQTPGQGLQFLFEYFSETQRNKGNFPGRFSGRQFSNSRSEMNVSTLELGDSALYLCASPPDRGGNTIYFGEGSWLTVV.

The chain employs TRBV27 and TRBJ2-7; 8 bases agree with TRBD2. In germline, CDR1 is MNHEY, CDR2 SMNVEV (reference sequence). CDR3 size: 12 residues. The CDR3 region is CASSSGGGQLFV. CDR3 bases: TGTGCCAGCAGCTCCGGGGGGGGACAATTGTTTGTT.

This clone was picked up one time. The chain is built from TRBV19 and TRBJ1-2, with TRBD1 matching over 9 bases. Germline trimming cut 4 bases from V and 5 bases from J; bases unmatched to any gene: 8. The CDR3 covers 15 residues. Per the germline V gene, CDR1 is LNHDA and CDR2 is SQIVND (reference sequence). The CDR3, as DNA: TGTGCCAGTAGTACCCCGACAGGGGGTAGTTATGGCTACACCTTC. This encodes CASSTPTGGSYGYTF.

This clone was found once. The chain carries TRBV29-1 and TRBJ2-7; 7 bases map to TRBD1. Germline CDR1 SQVTM, CDR2 ANQGSEA. This CDR3 contains 14 residues. Unmatched junction bases numbered 10, after V lost 6 bases and J lost 2 bases. In DNA, the CDR3 is TGCAGCGTGCACGTCCGAGACAGGGCCTACGAGCAGTACTTC. Encoded protein: CSVHVRDRAYEQYF.

J is TRBJ2-1 and V is TRBV19; possibly TRBD2 for D (6 bases). Germline V gene sequence: CDR1 LNHDA, CDR2 SQIVND (reference sequence). The CDR3 loop spans 12 amino acids. Trimming removed 6 bases at V and 7 bases at J, with 10 bases between. The CDR3 nucleotides read TGTGCCAGTAGCCGACGGGGGAATGAGCAGTTCTTC. Residues: CASSRRGNEQFF.

CDR3 coding DNA: TGTGCCAGCAGCGTAGGTCATTCGGGACTAGCGGGAGGTGAGACCCAGTACTTC. Protein: CASSVGHSGLAGGETQYF. J is TRBJ2-5 and V is TRBV9; 15 nucleotides align to TRBD2. Trimming removed 0 bases from V and 5 bases from J; junction bases left unmatched: 8. The CDR3 is 18 amino acids. Germline-derived CDR1 and CDR2 are SGDLS and YYNGEE.

The chain carries TRBV4-1 and TRBJ1-5; maybe TRBD1 (5 bases). Between the trimmed V and J ends, which lost 0 bases and 7 bases, there was a span of 13 bases. CDR3 length equals 15 residues. Germline CDR1 is MGHRA and CDR2 is YSYEKL. The CDR3 region is CASSQDQGWGQPQHF. DNA for the CDR3: TGCGCCAGCAGCCAAGATCAAGGGTGGGGCCAGCCCCAGCATTTT.

The genes are TRBV23-1 and TRBJ1-5; TRBD1 is a possible D gene (5 bases). TRBV23-1 is designated an ORF whose function remains uncertain. This CDR3 region has 18 residues. V dropped 0 bases and J dropped 7 bases, with 22 bases sitting between them. DNA for the CDR3: TGCGCCAGCAGTCAATCTTCACCCGGACACCCCCGGCACCAGCCCCAGCATTTT. Its protein product is CASSQSSPGHPRHQPQHF.